The sequence of this T cell receptor beta chain was determined in a study of beta chain features in type 1 diabetes (dated by TCRdb to 2017 to 2018). Study-level background: No differences in mean age, gender distribution, total cell number or subset yield were found between patients and healthy donors. A total of some 100,000,000 sorted cells were examined across all samples, and a strong correlation was observed between cell number per subset and RNA yield. In the study, TCRB repertoires of sorted circulating CD4+ T cell subsets from recently diagnosed type 1 diabetes patients were compared with those of matched healthy donors. Regulatory and stem cell-like memory subsets were obtained from only 8 patients and roughly eight healthy donors, while naive and central memory subsets were obtained from all 28 donors. What the study reported, not specific to this receptor: Naive, central memory and regulatory TCRB repertoires appeared to be more alike among patients than among healthy donors. Because cDNA was sequenced instead of genomic DNA, highly expressing activated cells could be over-represented, though the groups showed no difference in activation or CD3 levels. Because small numbers of individuals were included in the HLA sub-analyses, any influence of HLA type on TCRB rearrangement was left unresolved. In all four CD4+ subsets, TCRB CDR3 length was moderately but significantly shorter in type 1 diabetes patients. At VDJ recombination sites, patients with type 1 diabetes made fewer insertions and deleted more nucleotides, a pattern implying thymic rearrangement abnormalities. PCR might favor shorter templates, but patient and control samples were amplified and corrected together, so any skew would affect both groups equally.

This clone was counted at least ten times. It lacks a known antigen. Per-base qualities were not stored, and no clone one base away is much larger. The High Capacity cDNA Reverse Transcription Kit was used to reverse transcribe all of the isolated RNA, meaning that expressed TCRB transcripts were what got sequenced. Deep immunoSEQ sequencing was performed on naive, central memory and regulatory T cell samples, with an average of about 3.57 million total reads per sample. Sorted cells were lysed in RLT buffer and RNA was extracted with DNase-treated RNeasy Micro or Mini kits, depending on cell number. Each cell subset was processed separately to prevent cross-contamination, with patient and healthy donor samples processed together. TCRB sequences were amplified from cDNA with the immunoSEQ multiplex PCR, producing 87-bp fragments spanning the CDR3 region. Sequencing of the amplicons was performed on the Illumina HiSeq platform. The authors' pipeline ran thus. Synthetic template baselines were used to correct PCR bias computationally, reads within Hamming distance 2 were collapsed, and singletons that could not be merged were discarded. Reads were aligned against IMGT to assign V, D and J genes, CDR3 length and insertions or deletions at six rearrangement sites. Within each subset, clonotype counts were normalized to the number of sorted cells before true diversity and Gini coefficients were calculated with the tcR R package. The overlap coefficient, calculated on TCRB nucleotide sequences, was used to measure repertoire sharing. TCRdb mirrors the immuneACCESS table, restricted to in-frame sequences. Some clones are absent from its copies; in checked studies, under half trace to an unresolved V gene, and the reason for the others is unknown. V and J calls plus clone size are reproduced from that table; the DNA served to infer D and trimming. For this sample the table gives some 270,000 clones, of which roughly 8% were detected only once. Roughly 1% of the sample is in the top ten clones.

As encoded in the germline V gene, CDR1 is LGHNA while CDR2 is YSLEER. The CDR3, from cysteine to phenylalanine, totals 15 residues. Here the CDR3 DNA is all that survives: 45 bases in frame from base 1. V drops 5 bases and J drops 0 bases, leaving 8 bases in between. Each donor gave one peripheral blood draw, roughly 120 mL on average, collected into heparinised tubes. A BD FACSAria II was used to sort naive, central memory, regulatory and stem cell-like memory CD4+ T cells with a panel that included CD45RO, CCR7, CD25, CD127, CD95 and CD27. A purity above 98% was achieved for all sorted populations. PBMCs were isolated right away by Lymphoprep density gradient centrifugation and were stained directly, without culture. So that batch effects would be minimized, each experiment stained and sorted samples in pairs, pairing one healthy donor with one patient.

The chain is encoded by TRBV4-3 joined to TRBJ2-6; the D gene remains uncertain. Sequencing used central memory CD4+ T cells from blood. This TCR derives from a young woman in good health. The CDR3 reads CASSGLGSGANVLTF. The bases read TGCGCCAGCAGCGGGCTGGGCTCTGGGGCCAACGTCCTGACTTTC.